A single sample is the source of the 2 T cell receptor beta chains below, sequenced in a study of post-analysis software for immune sequencing data. The antigens of these receptors remain unknown. Researchers reported that TCR beta cDNA libraries carried unique molecular identifiers. TCRdb called the PCR reads again in MiXCR, with one record for every CDR3 protein. This table has fewer than 900,000 distinct CDR3 sequences, 46% appearing once. General observations from the study: Four or five TRBV segments (TRBV5-6, TRBV5-1 and TRBV20-1 among them) occurred more frequently in patients than in controls.

The sequencing input was blood. The receptors were gathered from a girl aged 5 to 17 with multiple sclerosis.

The chain's CDR3 is CSANPGTSTLGEQYF. The CDR3 DNA follows: TGCAGTGCTAACCCGGGGACTAGCACGTTGGGCGAGCAGTACTTC. The V and J genes are TRBV20-1 and TRBJ2-7; 9 nucleotides agree with TRBD2. Per the germline V gene, CDR1 is DFQATT and CDR2 is SNEGSKA (reference sequence). V dropped 4 bases and J dropped 6; count of bases not matched to a gene: 13. CDR3 length: 15 residues.

This clonotype was seen a handful of times. This chain's CDR3 is CASSLASLRDHEQYF. The CDR3 nucleotides are TGTGCCAGCAGCTTAGCGTCGTTGAGGGACCACGAGCAGTACTTC. This chain uses TRBV11-3 with TRBJ2-7, with D perhaps matching TRBD1 or TRBD2 (5 bases each). Per the germline V gene, CDR1 is SGHNT and CDR2 is YENEEA. This CDR3 region has 15 residues. V lost 1 base and J lost 5, with 15 bases in between.